Sequencing of this T cell receptor beta chain was carried out in a study of T cell responses to AZD1222 COVID-19 vaccine. Across the study: Second-dose schedules of about 4 or about 12 weeks were combined. General observations from the study: It should be noted that donors were predominantly white British and more often female, and clonal diversity was possibly underestimated. Close to half of all spike-specific TCRs reportedly target regions of the variants that are unmutated. Vaccine-associated CD4 TCRs spanned spike, dominant at 160-218 and 743-854.

Trimming took 10 bases from V and 6 from J, leaving 21 bases between them. In germline, CDR1 is MNHEY, CDR2 SVGAGI. There are 14 residues in the CDR3. Method: immunoSEQ multiplex PCR; TCRdb's copy keeps in-frame clones and lacks some. This table has roughly 110,000 clones, about nine tenths appearing once. Concerning this clone itself: Its antigen remains unidentified.

V gene TRBV6-5 combines with J gene TRBJ1-2, with a weak D call TRBD1 (6 bases). The starting material was peripheral blood, obtained on day 0 of AZD1222 vaccination. The receptor was isolated from an adult in good health. CDR3 protein: CATAWDWGHDGYTF. The CDR3 DNA reads TGTGCCACGGCGTGGGACTGGGGGCATGATGGCTACACCTTC.